What follows are 19 T cell receptor beta chains derived from one specimen sequenced in a study of breast tumors, draining lymph nodes, adjacent tissues. TCRdb reanalysed the multiplex PCR reads using MiXCR and keeps one entry per CDR3 protein. The data contain roughly 80,000 distinct CDR3 sequences, approximately 19% of them seen just once; the ten biggest clones take up around 2.5%. Samples came from axillary lymph nodes draining the breast cancer. Sequencing was performed on axillary lymph node tissue. The receptors originated from a female donor with breast cancer. Some clones in this sample may be carry-over from other donors' samples.

In its sample, this clonotype was seen many times. The gene calls are TRBV7-2 and TRBJ2-3; D might be TRBD1 (5 bases). The V end lost 2 bases, the J end lost 0 bases, and 12 bases lay between the germline ends. This CDR3 is built from 16 residues. The germline gives CDR1 SGHTA, CDR2 FQGNSA. CDR3 sequence: CASSLSQGLSTDTQYF. For the CDR3, the DNA is TGTGCCAGCAGCTTATCGCAGGGTTTAAGCACAGATACGCAGTATTTT.

This clonotype occurred a few times. Here the CDR3 reads CASSSPGSSWASGKLFF. The CDR3, as DNA: TGTGCCAGCAGTTCTCCGGGATCCTCTTGGGCGTCAGGAAAACTGTTTTTT. The chain has TRBV28 and TRBJ1-4; D gene unclear. V lost 4 bases, J lost 10 bases, and 25 bases lay in between. The CDR3 has 17 amino acids. Per germline, CDR1 MDHEN and CDR2 SYDVKM.

The sample holds many counts of this clonotype. The genes are TRBV7-8 and TRBJ1-2; the D gene is possibly TRBD1 (5 bases). V lost 5 bases to trimming and J lost 7 bases, with 17 bases between them. CDR1 is SGHVS, CDR2 FQNEAQ, per germline. The CDR3 extends over 14 amino acids. CDR3 sequence (DNA): TGTGCCAGCAGCCTAGGACACACCGCCCGTGGCTACACCTTC. It encodes CASSLGHTARGYTF.

This clonotype has a count of ten or more. CDR3 coding DNA: TGCGCCAGCACCGACCAGGGTTCTATGCCCGGGGAGCTGTTTTTT. This gives the protein CASTDQGSMPGELFF. The chain is built from TRBV5-1 and TRBJ2-2, with a weak D call TRBD1 (5 bases). Germline-derived CDR1 and CDR2 are SGHRS and YFSETQ. Trimming left V 6 bases short and J 6 bases short, with 18 bases between. The CDR3 is 15 residues long.

This clonotype was seen at least ten times. CDR3: CASSQAFGNSYNEQFF. The CDR3 DNA reads TGTGCCAGCAGCCAAGCATTCGGTAACTCCTACAATGAGCAGTTCTTC. This chain links TRBV4-2 with TRBJ2-1; no clear D. This CDR3 region has 16 residues. The germline CDR1 and CDR2 sequences are LGHNA and YNFKEQ. Trimming shortened V by 1 base and J by 0 bases, and 10 bases separated the two germline ends.

This clonotype was observed at least ten times. V and J are TRBV2 and TRBJ2-5; the D call may be TRBD1 or TRBD2 (7 bases each). CDR1 is SNHLY, CDR2 FYNNEI, per germline. The ends were cut back, 5 bases at V and 1 base at J, with 14 bases in the middle. There are 15 residues in the CDR3. The CDR3 region has the DNA TGTGCCAGCAGTTACCAGGGGGGGCCCCAAGAGACCCAGTACTTC. This translates into CASSYQGGPQETQYF.

This clonotype appeared many times. The chain is built from TRBV6-5 and TRBJ2-7, with 10 bases aligning to TRBD2. In germline, CDR1 is MNHEY, CDR2 SVGAGI. The CDR3 has 16 amino acids. J lost 7 bases, V lost 0 bases, and 9 bases had no gene match. This chain's CDR3 is CASSYSVLAGGGEQYF. In nucleotides, the CDR3 is TGTGCCAGCAGTTACTCAGTCTTAGCGGGAGGTGGTGAGCAGTACTTC.

The sample holds many counts of this clonotype. The chain uses TRBV28 and TRBJ1-6; D is unresolved. V lost 2 bases and J 3 bases, leaving 2 bases between the germline ends. Germline CDR1 is MDHEN and CDR2 is SYDVKM. The CDR3 consists of 13 residues. CDR3 sequence: CASSLDYNSPLHF. The DNA for the CDR3 is TGTGCCAGCAGTTTAGACTATAATTCACCCCTCCACTTT.

In its sample, this clonotype was seen many times. J is TRBJ2-3 and V is TRBV12-3 or TRBV12-4; possibly TRBD2 for D (6 bases). The CDR3 runs to 15 residues. Trimming removed 5 bases at V and 0 bases at J, with 12 bases between. The CDR3 DNA is TGTGCCAGCAGTCCCGGGACTCCCAGCACAGATACGCAGTATTTT. It yields the protein CASSPGTPSTDTQYF.

This clonotype has a count of ten or more. The chain recombines TRBV10-3 with TRBJ2-7; D not resolved. CDR3 length: 13 residues. The V end lost 0 bases, the J end lost 4 bases, and 7 bases lay between the germline ends. Germline lookup yields CDR1 ENHRY and CDR2 SYGVKD. In DNA, the CDR3 is TGTGCCATCAGTGAGTCGACCAGATACGAGCAGTACTTC. Protein sequence: CAISESTRYEQYF.

Points on this clonotype: A much larger clone differs from this one at a single base, so this may be a read error. The chain joins TRBV2 to TRBJ2-5; D call uncertain. This CDR3 has 14 amino acids. Germline values: CDR1 SNHLY, CDR2 FYNNEI. In DNA form, the CDR3 reads TGTGCCAGCAGTGACCGTAGGTACCAAGAGACCCAGCACTTC. Its translation is CASSDRRYQETQHF. Full variable domain (remainder filled in from reference TRBV2 and TRBJ2-5): EPEVTQTPSHQVTQMGQEVILRCVPISNHLYFYWYRQILGQKVEFLVSFYNNEISEKSEIFDDQFSVERPDGSNFTLKIRSTKLEDSAMYFCASSDRRYQETQHFGPGTRLLVL.

V usage is TRBV30 and J usage is TRBJ1-2, with D uncertain. V was trimmed by 3 bases and J by 7 bases, leaving 18 bases between them. CDR1 and CDR2 from the germline V gene are GTSNPN and SVGIG (reference sequence). The CDR3 runs 14 residues. CDR3 sequence reads: CAWRHAEHLGGYTF. In nucleotides, the CDR3 is TGTGCCTGGAGGCATGCCGAACACCTAGGTGGCTACACCTTC.

This clonotype was detected ten times or more. V is TRBV24-1 and J is TRBJ1-4, with a tentative D call TRBD1 (6 bases). Per the germline V gene, CDR1 is KGHDR and CDR2 is SFDVKD. The CDR3 sequence is 15 residues long. V was clipped by 6 bases and J by 4 bases, with 14 bases between them. CDR3 amino acids: CATSNSDSFNEKLFF. DNA of the CDR3: TGTGCCACCAGTAACTCGGACAGTTTTAATGAAAAACTGTTTTTT.

This clonotype was seen many times. J is TRBJ2-1 and V is TRBV5-1; 10 bases match TRBD2. Germline V lookup: CDR1 SGHRS, CDR2 YFSETQ. V shed 2 bases and J 8 bases; nucleotides not matched to a gene: 7. There are 15 residues in the CDR3. The CDR3 DNA reads TGCGCCAGCAGCTTAATGGCTAGCGGGAGTTATGAGCAGTTCTTC. Amino acids: CASSLMASGSYEQFF.

This clonotype was counted many times. The chain links TRBV20-1 to TRBJ2-1; perhaps TRBD1 as D (6 bases). The CDR3 extends over 12 amino acids. The V gene lost 6 bases and the J gene lost 7 bases, with 13 bases spanning the gap. Looked up from germline, CDR1 is DFQATT and CDR2 is SNEGSKA (reference sequence). The CDR3: CSAPEGVNEQFF. CDR3 DNA: TGCAGTGCACCCGAGGGGGTAAATGAGCAGTTCTTC.

A few counts support this clonotype. At one end the junction does not follow the germline gene, possibly because of a read error. This chain uses TRBV11-2 with TRBJ2-7; no clear D. Looked up from germline, CDR1 is SGHAT and CDR2 is FQNNGV. The CDR3 is 12 residues long. The CDR3 sequence: CASGLMNYEQYF. In nucleotides, the CDR3 is TGTGCCAGCGGCTTAATGAACTACGAGCAGTACTTC. Complete variable domain (other parts from reference TRBV11-2 and TRBJ2-7): EAGVAQSPRYKIIEKRQSVAFWCNPISGHATLYWYQQILGQGPKLLIQFQNNGVVDDSQLPKDRFSAERLKGVDSTLKIQPAKLEDSAVYLCASGLMNYEQYFGPGTRLTVT.

J is TRBJ1-6 and V is TRBV6-1; D remains ambiguous. Trimming stripped 1 base from V and 11 bases from J, with 9 bases between. CDR1 MNHNS and CDR2 SASEGT come from the germline V gene. There are 13 residues in the CDR3. DNA for the CDR3: TGTGCCAGCAGTGAAGGGGTCAATCCACCCCTCCACTTT. It specifies CASSEGVNPPLHF.

The V and J genes are TRBV19 and TRBJ1-5; D unclear. The germline V and J ends were trimmed by 7 bases and 6 bases, with 4 bases remaining between them. The CDR3 has 10 amino acids. The germline CDR1 and CDR2 sequences are LNHDA and SQIVND (reference sequence). Written as DNA, the CDR3 is TGTGCCAGTAATGTTCAGCCCCAGCATTTT. Translated: CASNVQPQHF.

This clonotype was observed a few times. J is TRBJ2-7 and V is TRBV30; possibly TRBD2 for D (6 bases). The germline gives CDR1 GTSNPN, CDR2 SVGIG (reference sequence). The CDR3 length is 15 residues. With 3 bases removed from V and 2 bases from J, the gap between germline ends came to 17 bases. The CDR3 loop is CAWRETSSAAYEQYF. The CDR3 nucleotides read TGTGCCTGGAGGGAAACTAGCTCGGCGGCCTACGAGCAGTACTTC.